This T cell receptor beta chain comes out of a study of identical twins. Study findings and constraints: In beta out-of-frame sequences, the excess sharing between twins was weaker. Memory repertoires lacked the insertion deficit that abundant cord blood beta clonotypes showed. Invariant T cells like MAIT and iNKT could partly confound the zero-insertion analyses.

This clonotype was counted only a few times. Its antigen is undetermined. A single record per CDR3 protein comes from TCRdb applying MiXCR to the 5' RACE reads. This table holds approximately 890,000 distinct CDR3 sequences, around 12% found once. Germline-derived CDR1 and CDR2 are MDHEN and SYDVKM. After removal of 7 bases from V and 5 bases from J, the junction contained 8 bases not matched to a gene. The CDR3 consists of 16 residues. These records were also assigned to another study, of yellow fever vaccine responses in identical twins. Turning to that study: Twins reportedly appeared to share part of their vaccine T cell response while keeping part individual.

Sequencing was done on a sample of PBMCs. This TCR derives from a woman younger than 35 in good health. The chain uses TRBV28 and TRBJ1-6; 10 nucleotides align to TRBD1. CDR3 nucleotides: TGTGCCAGCACCCCGGTTGGGACAGGGGATAATTCACCCCTCCACTTT. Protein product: CASTPVGTGDNSPLHF.